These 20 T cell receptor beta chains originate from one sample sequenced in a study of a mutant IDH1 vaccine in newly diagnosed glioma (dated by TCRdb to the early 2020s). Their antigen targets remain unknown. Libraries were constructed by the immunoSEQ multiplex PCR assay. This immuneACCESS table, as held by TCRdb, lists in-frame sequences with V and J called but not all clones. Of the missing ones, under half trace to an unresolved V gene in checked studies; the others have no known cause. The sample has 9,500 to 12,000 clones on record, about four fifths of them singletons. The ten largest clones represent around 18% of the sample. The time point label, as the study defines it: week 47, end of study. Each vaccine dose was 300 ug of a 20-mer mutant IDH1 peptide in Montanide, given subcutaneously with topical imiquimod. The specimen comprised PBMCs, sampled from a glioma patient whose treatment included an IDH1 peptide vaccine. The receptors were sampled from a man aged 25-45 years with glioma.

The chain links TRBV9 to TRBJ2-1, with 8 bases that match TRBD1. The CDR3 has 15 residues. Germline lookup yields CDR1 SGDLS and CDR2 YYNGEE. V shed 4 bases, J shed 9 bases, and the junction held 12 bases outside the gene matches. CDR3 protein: CASSNIPGQVGEQFF. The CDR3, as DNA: TGTGCCAGCAGCAACATACCGGGACAGGTGGGTGAGCAGTTCTTC.

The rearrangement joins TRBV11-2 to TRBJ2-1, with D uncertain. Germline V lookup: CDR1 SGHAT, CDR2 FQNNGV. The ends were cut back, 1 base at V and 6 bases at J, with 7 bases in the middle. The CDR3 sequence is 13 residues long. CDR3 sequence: CASSLAPLNEQFF. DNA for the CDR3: TGTGCCAGCAGCTTAGCTCCCCTCAATGAGCAGTTCTTC.

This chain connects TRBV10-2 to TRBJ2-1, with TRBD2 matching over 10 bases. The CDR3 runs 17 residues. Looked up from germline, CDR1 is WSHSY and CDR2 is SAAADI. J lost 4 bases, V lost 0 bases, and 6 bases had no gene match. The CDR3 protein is CASSESFLTSGYNEQFF. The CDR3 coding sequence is TGCGCCAGCAGTGAGTCCTTTTTGACTAGCGGGTACAATGAGCAGTTCTTC.

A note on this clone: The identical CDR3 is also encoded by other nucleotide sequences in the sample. As DNA, the CDR3 is TGCGCCAGCAGCTTGACTGGGGAGGAGGGTACTGAAGCTTTCTTT. As protein: CASSLTGEEGTEAFF. V and J are TRBV5-1 and TRBJ1-1; D not certain. The CDR3 is 15 residues long. Trimming stripped 1 base from V and 5 bases from J, with 15 bases between. Germline loops: CDR1 SGHRS, CDR2 YFSETQ.

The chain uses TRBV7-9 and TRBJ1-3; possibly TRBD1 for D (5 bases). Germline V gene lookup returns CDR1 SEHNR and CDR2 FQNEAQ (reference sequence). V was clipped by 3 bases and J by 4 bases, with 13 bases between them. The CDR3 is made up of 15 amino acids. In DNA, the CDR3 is TGTGCCAGCAGCTTCGGGCAGGGACCAGGAAACACCATATATTTT. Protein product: CASSFGQGPGNTIYF.

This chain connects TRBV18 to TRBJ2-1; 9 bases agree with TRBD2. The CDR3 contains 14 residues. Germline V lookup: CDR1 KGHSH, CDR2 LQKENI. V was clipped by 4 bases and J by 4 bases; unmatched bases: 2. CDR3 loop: CASSRAGGYNEQFF. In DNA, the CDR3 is TGTGCCAGCTCACGGGCGGGGGGGTACAATGAGCAGTTCTTC.

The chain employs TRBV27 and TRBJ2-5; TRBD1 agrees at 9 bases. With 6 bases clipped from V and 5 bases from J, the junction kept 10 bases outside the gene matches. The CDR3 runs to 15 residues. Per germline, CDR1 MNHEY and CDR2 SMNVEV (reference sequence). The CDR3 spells CASRTGRQGGETQYF. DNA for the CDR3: TGTGCCAGCAGAACCGGACGACAGGGGGGGGAGACCCAGTACTTC.

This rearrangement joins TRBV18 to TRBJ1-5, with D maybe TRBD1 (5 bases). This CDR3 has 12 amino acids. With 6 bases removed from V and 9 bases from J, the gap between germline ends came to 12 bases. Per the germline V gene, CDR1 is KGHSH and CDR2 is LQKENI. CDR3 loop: CASSEGPMPQHF. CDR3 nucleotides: TGTGCCAGCTCCGAGGGGCCCATGCCCCAGCATTTT.

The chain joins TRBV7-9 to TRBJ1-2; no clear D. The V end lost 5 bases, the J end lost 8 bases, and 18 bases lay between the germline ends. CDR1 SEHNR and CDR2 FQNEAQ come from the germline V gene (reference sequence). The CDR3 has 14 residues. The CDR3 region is CASSPSAARWGYTF. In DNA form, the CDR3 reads TGTGCCAGCAGCCCGTCCGCAGCCCGATGGGGCTACACCTTC. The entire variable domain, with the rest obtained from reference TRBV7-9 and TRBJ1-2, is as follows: DTGVSQNPRHKITKRGQNVTFRCDPISEHNRLYWYRQTLGQGPEFLTYFQNEAQLEKSRLLSDRFSAERPKGSFSTLEIQRTEQGDSAMYLCASSPSAARWGYTFGSGTRLTVV.

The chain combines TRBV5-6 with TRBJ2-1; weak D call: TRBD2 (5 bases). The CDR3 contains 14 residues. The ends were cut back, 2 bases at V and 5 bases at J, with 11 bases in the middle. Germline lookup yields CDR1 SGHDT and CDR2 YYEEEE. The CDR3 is CASSLGRRNNEQFF. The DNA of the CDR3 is TGTGCCAGCAGCTTAGGACGGAGGAACAATGAGCAGTTCTTC.

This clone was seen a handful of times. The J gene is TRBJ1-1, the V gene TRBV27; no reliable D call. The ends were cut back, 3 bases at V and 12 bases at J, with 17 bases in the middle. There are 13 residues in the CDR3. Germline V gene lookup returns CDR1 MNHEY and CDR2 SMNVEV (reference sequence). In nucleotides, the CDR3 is TGTGCCAGCAGTTTTCGAGGAAGACCTCAAACTTTCTTT. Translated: CASSFRGRPQTFF.

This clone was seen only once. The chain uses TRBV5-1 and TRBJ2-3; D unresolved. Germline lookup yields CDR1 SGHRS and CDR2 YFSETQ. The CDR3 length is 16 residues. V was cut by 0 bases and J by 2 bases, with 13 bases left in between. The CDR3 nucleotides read TGCGCCAGCAGCTTGGCCCTAGGACGGGCCACAGATACGCAGTATTTT. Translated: CASSLALGRATDTQYF. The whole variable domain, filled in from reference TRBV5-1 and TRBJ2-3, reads KAGVTQTPRYLIKTRGQQVTLSCSPISGHRSVSWYQQTPGQGLQFLFEYFSETQRNKGNFPGRFSGRQFSNSRSEMNVSTLELGDSALYLCASSLALGRATDTQYFGPGTRLTVL.

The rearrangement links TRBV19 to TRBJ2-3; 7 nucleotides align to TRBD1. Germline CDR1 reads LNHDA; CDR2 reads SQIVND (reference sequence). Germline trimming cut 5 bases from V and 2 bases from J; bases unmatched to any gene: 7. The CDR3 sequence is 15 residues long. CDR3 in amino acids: CASSSDRVSTDTQYF. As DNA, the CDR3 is TGTGCCAGTAGTTCCGACAGGGTTTCCACAGATACGCAGTATTTT.

The CDR3 DNA reads TGCGCCAGCAGTGAGTCAGATTACAATGAGCAGTTCTTC. It codes for CASSESDYNEQFF. This rearrangement joins TRBV10-2 to TRBJ2-1; D remains ambiguous. The V end lost 0 bases, the J end lost 4 bases, and 4 bases lay between the germline ends. Germline lookup yields CDR1 WSHSY and CDR2 SAAADI. This CDR3 is built from 13 residues.

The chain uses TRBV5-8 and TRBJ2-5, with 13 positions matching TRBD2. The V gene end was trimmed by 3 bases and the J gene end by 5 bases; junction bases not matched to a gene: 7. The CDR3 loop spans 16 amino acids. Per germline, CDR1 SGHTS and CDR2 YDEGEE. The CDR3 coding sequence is TGTGCCAGCAGCTACCCACTAGCGGGAGGGTCGGAGACCCAGTACTTC. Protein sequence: CASSYPLAGGSETQYF.

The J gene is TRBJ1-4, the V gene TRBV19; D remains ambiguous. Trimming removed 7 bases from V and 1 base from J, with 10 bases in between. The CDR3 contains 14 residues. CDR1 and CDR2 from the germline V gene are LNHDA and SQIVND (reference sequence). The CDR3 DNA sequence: TGTGCCAGTATGGAGACCCAAACTAATGAAAAACTGTTTTTT. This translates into CASMETQTNEKLFF.

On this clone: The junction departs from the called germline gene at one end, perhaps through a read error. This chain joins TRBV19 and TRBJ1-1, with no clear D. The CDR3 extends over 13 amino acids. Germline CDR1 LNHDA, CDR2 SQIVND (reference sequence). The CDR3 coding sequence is TGTGCCAGCAGCCTACAGCGTTCTTACGACCAAGCCTTT. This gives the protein CASSLQRSYDQAF.

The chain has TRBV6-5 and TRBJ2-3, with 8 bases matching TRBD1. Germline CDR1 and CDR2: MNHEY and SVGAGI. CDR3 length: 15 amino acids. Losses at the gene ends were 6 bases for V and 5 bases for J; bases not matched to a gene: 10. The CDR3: CASSQGQAAGDTQYF. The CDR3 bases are TGTGCCAGCAGCCAGGGACAGGCCGCCGGAGATACGCAGTATTTT.

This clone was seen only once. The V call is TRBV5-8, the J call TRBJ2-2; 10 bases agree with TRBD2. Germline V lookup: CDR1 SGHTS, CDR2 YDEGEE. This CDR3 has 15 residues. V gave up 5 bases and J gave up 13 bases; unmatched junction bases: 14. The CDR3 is CASSGAGGDRRALFF. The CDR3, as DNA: TGTGCCAGCAGTGGAGCGGGAGGGGATCGGCGGGCGCTGTTTTTT. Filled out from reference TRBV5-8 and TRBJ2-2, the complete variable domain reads EAGVTQSPTHLIKTRGQQATLRCSPISGHTSVYWYQQALGLGLQFLLWYDEGEERNRGNFPPRFSGRQFPNYSSELNVNALELEDSALYLCASSGAGGDRRALFFGEGSRLTVL.

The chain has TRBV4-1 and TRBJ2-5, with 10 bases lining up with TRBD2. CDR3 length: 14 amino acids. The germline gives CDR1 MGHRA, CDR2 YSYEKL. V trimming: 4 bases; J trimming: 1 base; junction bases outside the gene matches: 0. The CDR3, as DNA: TGCGCCAGCAGCCGGACTAGCGGCCAAGAGACCCAGTACTTC. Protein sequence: CASSRTSGQETQYF.